This T cell receptor (beta chain) derives from a study of blood T cell repertoires in COVID-19. Study-wide context: Acute and convalescent COVID-19 specimens originated in the United States, Italy and Spain.

Authors' data handling: The authors estimated nucleated cell counts from reference gene primer amplification. Assay: immunoSEQ multiplex PCR; the TCRdb copy retains only in-frame clones and omits some. Clonal size and the V and J genes are those of that table, whereas D and trimming came from the DNA. The data show about 180,000 clones, more than 75% seen once. CDR3 length: 13 residues. V shed 4 bases and J 3 bases; nucleotides not matched to a gene: 1. Germline CDR1 is SGHRS and CDR2 is YFSETQ. As concerns this clone: The sample contains more than one DNA sequence encoding this CDR3.

The origin of this receptor is a person aged 70 to 79 with COVID-19, enrolled during active disease. The chain is built from TRBV5-1 and TRBJ1-1; 9 bases match TRBD1. Sequencing used peripheral blood. The CDR3 sequence: CASSRTGDTEAFF. CDR3 coding DNA: TGCGCCAGCAGCCGGACAGGGGACACTGAAGCTTTCTTT. The full variable domain, rest sourced from reference TRBV5-1 and TRBJ1-1, is KAGVTQTPRYLIKTRGQQVTLSCSPISGHRSVSWYQQTPGQGLQFLFEYFSETQRNKGNFPGRFSGRQFSNSRSEMNVSTLELGDSALYLCASSRTGDTEAFFGQGTRLTVV.